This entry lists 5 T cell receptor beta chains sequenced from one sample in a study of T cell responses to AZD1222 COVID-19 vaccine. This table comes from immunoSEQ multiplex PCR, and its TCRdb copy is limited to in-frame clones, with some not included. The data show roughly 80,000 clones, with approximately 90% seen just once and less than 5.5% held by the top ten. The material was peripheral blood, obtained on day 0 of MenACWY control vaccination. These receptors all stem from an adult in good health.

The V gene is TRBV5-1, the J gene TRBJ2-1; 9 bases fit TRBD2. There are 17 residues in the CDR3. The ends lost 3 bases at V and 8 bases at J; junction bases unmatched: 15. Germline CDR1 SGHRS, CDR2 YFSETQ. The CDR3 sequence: CASSYRPGLARADEQFF. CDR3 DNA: TGCGCCAGCAGCTACCGTCCGGGACTAGCAAGGGCCGATGAGCAGTTCTTC.

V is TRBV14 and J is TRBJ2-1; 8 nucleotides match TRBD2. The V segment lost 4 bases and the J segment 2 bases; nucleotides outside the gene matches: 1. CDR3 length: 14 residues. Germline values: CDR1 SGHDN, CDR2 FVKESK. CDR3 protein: CASSLAGTYNEQFF. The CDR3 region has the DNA TGTGCCAGCAGCCTAGCGGGAACCTACAATGAGCAGTTCTTC.

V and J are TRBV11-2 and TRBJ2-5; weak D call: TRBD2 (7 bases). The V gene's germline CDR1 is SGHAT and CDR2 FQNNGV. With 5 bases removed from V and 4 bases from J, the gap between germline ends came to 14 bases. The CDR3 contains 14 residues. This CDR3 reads CASSRGGGRETQYF. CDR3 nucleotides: TGTGCCAGCAGCAGGGGGGGCGGACGAGAGACCCAGTACTTC.

The CDR3 sequence: CASSYSSTIQETQYF. Here the CDR3 DNA reads TGTGCCAGCAGTTACTCCTCTACAATTCAAGAGACCCAGTACTTC. The chain uses TRBV6-5 and TRBJ2-5, with no clear D. CDR1 and CDR2 (germline): MNHEY, SVGAGI. This CDR3 contains 15 residues. The V end was cut by 0 bases, the J end by 2 bases, with 10 bases between.

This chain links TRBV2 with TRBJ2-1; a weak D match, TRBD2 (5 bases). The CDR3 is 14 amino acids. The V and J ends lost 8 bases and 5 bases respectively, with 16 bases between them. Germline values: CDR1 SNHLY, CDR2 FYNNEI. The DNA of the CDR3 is TGTGCCAGCGGCCGGGATCAGAGAAACAATGAGCAGTTCTTC. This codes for CASGRDQRNNEQFF.